The 23 T cell receptor beta chains below all came from one sample that was sequenced in a study of control samples from healthy donors and cancer patients. Only in-frame clones appear in the TCRdb table, and some are missing; sequencing was by immunoSEQ multiplex PCR. The data show tens of thousands of clones, over 90% seen once. Sequencing input: blood. The receptor source for this set is a woman aged 30 to 39 in good health.

The chain uses TRBV7-2 and TRBJ2-1, with D hard to call. The germline CDR1 and CDR2 sequences are SGHTA and FQGNSA. The CDR3 covers 13 residues. V was shortened by 3 bases and J by 5 bases, with 8 bases between the two germline ends. The CDR3 spells CASSFSPNNEQFF. Here the CDR3 DNA reads TGTGCCAGCAGCTTTTCACCCAACAATGAGCAGTTCTTC.

This clone was seen only once. This sequence joins TRBV5-1 and TRBJ2-3; no clear D gene. The CDR3 is 16 residues long. V was shortened by 4 bases and J by 6 bases, with 21 bases between the two germline ends. From germline, CDR1 is SGHRS and CDR2 YFSETQ. CDR3 coding DNA: TGCGCCAGCAGCCCGGTAGACGGAAGGGTCGGGGATACGCAGTATTTT. This translates into CASSPVDGRVGDTQYF.

The chain combines TRBV28 with TRBJ2-1; 8 bases align to TRBD2. The CDR3 has 15 amino acids. The V and J ends lost 2 bases and 4 bases, in that order; junction bases with no gene match: 4. In germline, CDR1 is MDHEN, CDR2 SYDVKM. The CDR3 region is CASSLGGLDYNEQFF. The CDR3 region has the DNA TGTGCCAGCAGTTTAGGGGGACTAGATTACAATGAGCAGTTCTTC.

The V call is TRBV5-5, the J call TRBJ2-4, with 10 bases matching TRBD1. The V gene's germline CDR1 is SGHKS and CDR2 YYEKEE (reference sequence). The CDR3 consists of 13 residues. V lost 4 bases to trimming and J lost 7 bases; unmatched junction nucleotides: 2. This chain's CDR3 is CASSLGQGNIQYF. The CDR3 nucleotides are TGTGCCAGCAGCCTGGGACAGGGGAACATTCAGTACTTC.

J is TRBJ2-7 and V is TRBV5-4; the D is unclear. Germline assignment: CDR1 SGHNT and CDR2 YYREEE (reference sequence). The V and J ends lost 4 bases and 2 bases respectively, with 10 bases between them. The CDR3 loop spans 13 amino acids. CDR3 sequence (DNA): TGTGCCAGCAGCAAAACAACTGCCTACGAGCAGTACTTC. Its translation: CASSKTTAYEQYF.

The chain uses TRBV15 and TRBJ1-3; TRBD1 matches 7 bases. Per the germline V gene, CDR1 is LNHNV and CDR2 is YYDKDF (reference sequence). The CDR3 is 15 residues long. V was clipped by 4 bases and J by 3 bases; unmatched bases: 6. CDR3 in DNA: TGTGCCACCAGCACAAGGACAGGAGTTGGAAACACCATATATTTT. This codes for CATSTRTGVGNTIYF.

This chain joins TRBV7-2 and TRBJ1-2, with 7 bases identical to TRBD1. Germline loops: CDR1 SGHTA, CDR2 FQGNSA. Trimming at V came to 6 bases and at J to 0 bases, leaving 7 bases not matched to a gene. This CDR3 has 15 amino acids. This chain's CDR3 is CASRLTGTANYGYTF. The CDR3 coding sequence is TGTGCCAGCAGATTAACCGGGACAGCTAACTATGGCTACACCTTC.

Comments on this clone: One end of the junction does not line up with germline, which may come from a read error. The CDR3 nucleotides are TGCGGCGTTGAGGTTCTAGCGGAATCCCCGGGGGCCAACGTCCTGACTTTC. It translates to CGVEVLAESPGANVLTF. The chain recombines TRBV29-1 with TRBJ2-6; 7 bases line up with TRBD2. This CDR3 has 17 amino acids. CDR1 is SQVTM, CDR2 ANQGSEA, per germline.

The chain combines TRBV6-5 with TRBJ1-1, with a weak D call TRBD1 (6 bases). The CDR3 length is 13 residues. CDR1 MNHEY and CDR2 SVGAGI come from the germline V gene. With 10 bases removed from V and 5 bases from J, the gap between germline ends came to 17 bases. DNA of the CDR3: TGTGCCACCGAGGGGGAGGCGGGTACTGAAGCTTTCTTT. This sequence encodes CATEGEAGTEAFF.

V and J are TRBV5-5 and TRBJ1-1; TRBD1 is a possible D gene (5 bases). Trimming removed 4 bases at V and 0 bases at J, with 13 bases between. Looked up from germline, CDR1 is SGHKS and CDR2 is YYEKEE (reference sequence). This CDR3 has 15 amino acids. CDR3 sequence reads: CASSPRVSMNTEAFF. The CDR3 DNA is TGTGCCAGCAGCCCCAGGGTCTCTATGAACACTGAAGCTTTCTTT.

This chain joins TRBV5-8 and TRBJ2-7, with D perhaps matching TRBD2 (7 bases). V was clipped by 5 bases and J by 3 bases, with 18 bases between them. The CDR3 is 15 amino acids. The germline V gene has CDR1 SGHTS and CDR2 YDEGEE. The CDR3 DNA is TGTGCCAGCAGTGGCGGGGGCGGGGGATACTACGAGCAGTACTTC. As protein: CASSGGGGGYYEQYF.

The gene calls are TRBV9 and TRBJ1-1, with D unclear. The length of the CDR3 is 15 residues. Germline V gives CDR1 SGDLS, CDR2 YYNGEE. V was trimmed by 0 bases and J by 0 bases, leaving 9 bases between them. DNA of the CDR3: TGTGCCAGCAGCGTAGGGGTTTCCATGAACACTGAAGCTTTCTTT. This sequence encodes CASSVGVSMNTEAFF.

Note on this clone: Other DNA sequences in this sample translate to the same CDR3. This sequence joins TRBV4-2 and TRBJ2-7; D tentatively reads TRBD1 or TRBD2 (5 bases each). The length of the CDR3 is 15 residues. V was pared by 1 base and J by 2 bases, with 12 bases between. Germline V gene lookup returns CDR1 LGHNA and CDR2 YNFKEQ. The CDR3 protein is CASSQAAGSTYEQYF. CDR3 nucleotide sequence: TGTGCCAGCAGCCAAGCGGCAGGGAGCACCTACGAGCAGTACTTC.

The chain's CDR3 is CASSSRPGHGYTF. The CDR3 region has the DNA TGTGCCAGCAGTTCCCGTCCTGGTCATGGCTACACCTTC. J is TRBJ1-2 and V is TRBV28; D unclear. The V gene's germline CDR1 is MDHEN and CDR2 SYDVKM. The CDR3 has 13 amino acids. V was pared by 4 bases and J by 6 bases, with 12 bases between.

In this sample, this clone turned up a few times. The chain recombines TRBV19 with TRBJ2-2; the D gene is possibly TRBD1 (5 bases). V lost 5 bases to trimming and J lost 4 bases, with 11 bases between them. The CDR3 runs 14 residues. From germline, CDR1 is LNHDA and CDR2 SQIVND (reference sequence). The CDR3: CASSVGAFTGELFF. CDR3 sequence (DNA): TGTGCCAGTAGTGTAGGGGCTTTCACCGGGGAGCTGTTTTTT. The full variable domain, in which reference TRBV19 and TRBJ2-2 provide the parts outside the CDR3, is DGGITQSPKYLFRKEGQNVTLSCEQNLNHDAMYWYRQDPGQGLRLIYYSQIVNDFQKGDIAEGYSVSREKKESFPLTVTSAQKNPTAFYLCASSVGAFTGELFFGEGSRLTVL.

V gene TRBV12-3 or TRBV12-4 combines with J gene TRBJ1-3; D unclear. Trimming removed 3 bases at V and 7 bases at J, with 7 bases between. The CDR3 consists of 12 residues. CDR3 protein: CASSFTFNTIYF. CDR3 DNA: TGTGCCAGCAGTTTCACTTTTAACACCATATATTTT.

The rearrangement joins TRBV19 to TRBJ1-1, with D possibly being TRBD1 (5 bases). The CDR3 runs 15 residues. Germline V gene sequence: CDR1 LNHDA, CDR2 SQIVND (reference sequence). Deletions cut 2 bases from V and 5 bases from J, with 15 bases between. CDR3 in DNA: TGTGCCAGTAGTATACTCGGGGGAGGTAATACTGAAGCTTTCTTT. As protein: CASSILGGGNTEAFF.

This rearrangement joins TRBV11-3 to TRBJ2-7, with D hard to call. The CDR3 sequence is 12 residues long. The germline V gene has CDR1 SGHNT and CDR2 YENEEA. Trimming took 1 base from V and 3 from J, leaving 4 bases between them. CDR3 sequence reads: CASSLADYEQYF. The CDR3 coding sequence is TGTGCCAGCAGCTTAGCCGACTACGAGCAGTACTTC.

The CDR3, as DNA: TGTGCCAGCAGCGACCGGACGGATGATAATGAAAAACTGTTTTTT. Its translation is CASSDRTDDNEKLFF. V and J are TRBV11-3 and TRBJ1-4; no reliable D call. CDR1 SGHNT and CDR2 YENEEA come from the germline V gene. The CDR3 contains 15 residues. Trimming cost V 5 bases and J 4 bases, with 14 bases left between them.

This chain links TRBV28 with TRBJ1-5; D gene uncertain. Germline loops: CDR1 MDHEN, CDR2 SYDVKM. The length of the CDR3 is 15 residues. V lost 4 bases, J lost 5 bases, and 15 bases lay in between. The chain's CDR3 is CASSSARSDDQPQHF. DNA of the CDR3: TGTGCCAGCAGTTCAGCGAGGTCGGACGATCAGCCCCAGCATTTT.

DNA of the CDR3: TGTGCCAGCAGTTACCTCGGGGTAGCGGGAGTGGAGCTGTTTTTT. It encodes CASSYLGVAGVELFF. V and J are TRBV6-5 and TRBJ2-2; 9 bases agree with TRBD2. Germline loops: CDR1 MNHEY, CDR2 SVGAGI. Trimming took 2 bases from V and 10 from J; bases not matched to a gene: 8. This CDR3 has 15 residues.

The rearrangement joins TRBV6-5 to TRBJ1-6; D unclear. Trimming cost V 2 bases and J 6 bases, with 11 bases left between them. The CDR3 runs 15 residues. Germline V gives CDR1 MNHEY, CDR2 SVGAGI. CDR3 region: CASSYQVARNSPLHF. Written as DNA, the CDR3 is TGTGCCAGCAGTTACCAAGTGGCCCGTAATTCACCCCTCCACTTT.

The chain combines TRBV3-1 (or the pseudogene TRBV3-2) with TRBJ2-2; D may be TRBD2 (6 bases). Between the trimmed V and J ends, which lost 1 base and 6 bases, there was a span of 12 bases. This CDR3 comprises 15 residues. The germline V gene has CDR1 LGHDT and CDR2 YNNKEL (reference sequence). Here the CDR3 reads CASSQVAVGSGELFF. The CDR3 DNA sequence: TGTGCCAGCAGCCAAGTAGCGGTGGGCTCCGGGGAGCTGTTTTTT.